A single sample is the source of the 3 T cell receptor beta chains below, sequenced in a study of OX40 agonist ivuxolimab in advanced cancers. Libraries were constructed by the immunoSEQ multiplex PCR assay. TCRdb's version of the immuneACCESS table is confined to in-frame rearrangements and falls short of the full clone set. An unresolved V gene accounts for under half of the shortfall where checked; the remainder is of unknown origin. The sample has some 43,000 clones on record, approximately 86% of them singletons. Clones ranked in the top ten supply around 37% of the sample. Sequences were derived from CD4+ or CD8+ T cells sorted from blood, sampled in a trial of the OX40 agonist ivuxolimab. These receptors all stem from an adult with an advanced solid tumor such as melanoma, head and neck, liver or kidney cancer.

V gene TRBV28 combines with J gene TRBJ2-2; 7 bases map to TRBD1. The CDR3 consists of 14 residues. The germline gives CDR1 MDHEN, CDR2 SYDVKM. V was pared by 3 bases and J by 7 bases, with 5 bases of the junction left unmatched. The CDR3 DNA follows: TGTGCCAGCAGTTTGTCACAGGGGCGCGGGGAGCTGTTTTTT. Translating gives CASSLSQGRGELFF.

CDR3 DNA sequence: TGTGCCAGCAGGGCCCGCCTCAAGGGCGAGCAGTACTTC. Encoded protein: CASRARLKGEQYF. This rearrangement joins TRBV6-1 to TRBJ2-7; no firm D call. Germline V gene lookup returns CDR1 MNHNS and CDR2 SASEGT. This CDR3 has 13 amino acids. V lost 6 bases, J lost 6 bases, and 15 bases lay in between.

This clone was observed once. This chain joins TRBV6-6 and TRBJ2-3; the D is unclear. The V gene's germline CDR1 is MNHNY and CDR2 SVGAGI (reference sequence). The CDR3 has 15 amino acids. The ends were cut back, 6 bases at V and 1 base at J, with 14 bases in the middle. The CDR3 DNA sequence: TGTGCCAGCAGCCCAGCCGGGTCCCGCACAGATACGCAGTATTTT. Translating gives CASSPAGSRTDTQYF.